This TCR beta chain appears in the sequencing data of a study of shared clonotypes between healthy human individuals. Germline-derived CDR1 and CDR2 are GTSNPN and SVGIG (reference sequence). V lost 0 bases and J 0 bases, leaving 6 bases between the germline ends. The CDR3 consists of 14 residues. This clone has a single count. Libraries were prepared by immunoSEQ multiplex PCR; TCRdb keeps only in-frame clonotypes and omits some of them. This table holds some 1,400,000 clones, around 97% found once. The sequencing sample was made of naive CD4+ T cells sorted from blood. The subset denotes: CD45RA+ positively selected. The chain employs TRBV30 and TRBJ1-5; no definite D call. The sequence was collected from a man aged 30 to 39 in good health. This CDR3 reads CAWSVDPSNQPQHF. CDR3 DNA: TGTGCCTGGAGTGTGGACCCTAGCAATCAGCCCCAGCATTTT.